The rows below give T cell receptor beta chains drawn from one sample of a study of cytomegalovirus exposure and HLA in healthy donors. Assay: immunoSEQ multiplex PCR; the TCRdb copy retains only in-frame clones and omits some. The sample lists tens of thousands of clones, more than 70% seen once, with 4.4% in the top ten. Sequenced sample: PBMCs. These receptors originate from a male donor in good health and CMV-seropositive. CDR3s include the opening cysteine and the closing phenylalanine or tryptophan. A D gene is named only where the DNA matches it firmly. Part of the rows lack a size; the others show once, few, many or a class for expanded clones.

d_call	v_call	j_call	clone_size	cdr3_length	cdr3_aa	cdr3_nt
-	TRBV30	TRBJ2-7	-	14	CAWSVSGGNDEQYF	TGTGCCTGGAGTGTCTCTGGCGGGAACGACGAGCAGTACTTC
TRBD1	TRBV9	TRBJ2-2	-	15	CASSERQGDTGELFF	TGTGCCAGCAGCGAGCGACAGGGGGACACCGGGGAGCTGTTTTTT
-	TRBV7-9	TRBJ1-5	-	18	CASSRGGGAGNSNQPQHF	TGTGCCAGCAGCCGCGGGGGAGGGGCAGGGAATAGCAATCAGCCCCAGCATTTT
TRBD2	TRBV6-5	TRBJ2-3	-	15	CASSQGLAGTDTQYF	TGTGCCAGCAGCCAGGGACTAGCGGGAACAGATACGCAGTATTTT
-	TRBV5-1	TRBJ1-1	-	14	CASSRVSTNTEAFF	TGCGCCAGCTCCAGGGTCTCTACGAACACTGAAGCTTTCTTT
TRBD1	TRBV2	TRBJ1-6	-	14	CASTPGTDNSPLHF	TGTGCCAGCACCCCCGGGACAGATAATTCACCCCTCCACTTT
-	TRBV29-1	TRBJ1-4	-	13	CSVGGTAAEKLFF	TGCAGCGTTGGGGGGACTGCGGCAGAAAAACTGTTTTTT
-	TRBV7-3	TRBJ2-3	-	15	CASSRDSLITDTQYF	TGTGCCAGCAGCCGTGACTCACTCATCACAGATACGCAGTATTTT
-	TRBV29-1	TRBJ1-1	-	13	CSVDLYGGTEAFF	TGCAGCGTAGACCTTTATGGGGGGACTGAAGCTTTCTTT
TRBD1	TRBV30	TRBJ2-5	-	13	CAWNRGLWETQYF	TGTGCCTGGAACAGGGGGCTTTGGGAGACCCAGTACTTC
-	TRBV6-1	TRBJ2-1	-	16	CASSELAVRDPYEQFF	TGTGCCAGCAGTGAATTGGCAGTACGGGATCCCTATGAGCAGTTCTTC
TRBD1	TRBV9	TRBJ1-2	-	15	CASSTRQGANYGYTF	TGTGCCAGCAGCACGCGACAGGGGGCTAACTATGGCTACACCTTC
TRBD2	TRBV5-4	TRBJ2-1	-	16	CASSFLSGGDGNEQFF	TGTGCCAGCAGCTTTCTTAGCGGGGGGGACGGCAATGAGCAGTTCTTC
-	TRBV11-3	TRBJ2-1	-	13	CASSLTSYNEQFF	TGTGCCAGCAGTCTGACTAGTTACAATGAGCAGTTCTTC
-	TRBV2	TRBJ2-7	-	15	CASSERPGPSYEQYF	TGTGCCAGCAGTGAGAGGCCAGGGCCATCCTACGAGCAGTACTTC
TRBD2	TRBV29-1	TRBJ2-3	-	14	CSVPEAGVKDTQYF	TGCAGCGTTCCCGAAGCGGGAGTTAAAGATACGCAGTATTTT
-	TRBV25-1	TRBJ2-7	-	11	CASSEGFERYF	TGTGCCAGCAGTGAAGGGTTTGAGCGCTACTTC
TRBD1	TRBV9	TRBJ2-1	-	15	CASSVAGQRYNEQFF	TGTGCCAGCAGCGTAGCGGGACAGAGATACAATGAGCAGTTCTTC
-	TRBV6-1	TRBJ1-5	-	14	CASSAGVSGQPQHF	TGTGCCAGCAGTGCCGGGGTGTCGGGTCAGCCCCAGCATTTT
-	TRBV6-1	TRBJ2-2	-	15	CASSPPGSGTGELFF	TGTGCCAGCAGCCCCCCGGGGAGCGGCACCGGGGAGCTGTTTTTT
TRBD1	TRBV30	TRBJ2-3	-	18	CAWSVSLVWTGNTDTQYF	TGTGCCTGGAGTGTATCTCTTGTGTGGACAGGGAACACAGATACGCAGTATTTT
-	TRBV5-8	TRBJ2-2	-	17	CASSLPWGRHNTGELFF	TGTGCCAGCAGCCTCCCCTGGGGGCGGCATAACACCGGGGAGCTGTTTTTT
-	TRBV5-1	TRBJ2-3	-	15	CASSVEGALTDTQYF	TGCGCCAGCAGCGTAGAAGGGGCACTCACAGATACGCAGTATTTT
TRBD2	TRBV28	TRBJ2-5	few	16	CASSLDSGVRQETQYF	TGTGCCAGCAGTTTGGATAGCGGGGTCCGCCAAGAGACCCAGTACTTC
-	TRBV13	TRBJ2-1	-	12	CASSRTVNEQFF	TGTGCCAGCTCTAGAACGGTCAATGAGCAGTTCTTC
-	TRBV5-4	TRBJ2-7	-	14	CASSFTGSTYEQYF	TGTGCCAGCAGCTTTACGGGATCCACCTACGAGCAGTACTTC
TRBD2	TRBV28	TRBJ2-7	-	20	CASSSHRGVAGGIPSYEQYF	TGTGCCAGCAGTTCCCATCGAGGGGTAGCGGGAGGCATACCCTCCTACGAGCAGTACTTC
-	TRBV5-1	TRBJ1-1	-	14	CASSPGHLNTEAFF	TGCGCCAGCAGCCCGGGACACTTGAACACTGAAGCTTTCTTT
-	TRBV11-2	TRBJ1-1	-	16	CASSSPLGGLNTEAFF	TGTGCCAGCAGCTCACCGCTGGGGGGGTTGAACACTGAAGCTTTCTTT
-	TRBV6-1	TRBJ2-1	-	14	CASGPPGSYNEQFF	TGTGCCAGCGGACCCCCGGGATCCTACAATGAGCAGTTCTTC
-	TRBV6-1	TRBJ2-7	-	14	CASSVRVDSYEQYF	TGTGCCAGCAGTGTCCGGGTTGACTCCTACGAGCAGTACTTC
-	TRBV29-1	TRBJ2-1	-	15	CSVEPTLSSYNEQFF	TGCAGCGTTGAACCCACACTAAGCTCCTACAATGAGCAGTTCTTC
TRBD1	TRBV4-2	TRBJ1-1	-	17	CASSQETGGDMNTEAFF	TGTGCCAGCAGCCAAGAGACAGGGGGAGACATGAACACTGAAGCTTTCTTT
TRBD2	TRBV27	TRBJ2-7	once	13	CASGAGDIHEQYF	TGTGCCAGCGGGGCGGGAGATATCCACGAGCAGTACTTC
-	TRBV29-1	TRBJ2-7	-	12	CSVRTEPYEQYF	TGCAGCGTAAGGACAGAACCATACGAGCAGTACTTC
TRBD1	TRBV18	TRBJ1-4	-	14	CASSPDLTGVKLFF	TGTGCCAGCTCCCCCGACCTCACAGGGGTGAAACTGTTTTTT
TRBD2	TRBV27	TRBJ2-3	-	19	CASRGETFTGLQDTDTQYF	TGTGCCAGCAGGGGCGAGACTTTCACGGGACTACAAGACACAGATACGCAGTATTTT
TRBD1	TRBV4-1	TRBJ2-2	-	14	CASSRDRATGELFF	TGCGCCAGCAGCCGAGACAGGGCCACCGGGGAGCTGTTTTTT
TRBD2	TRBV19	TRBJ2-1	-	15	CASSETSGGTNEQFF	TGTGCCAGTAGTGAAACTAGCGGGGGGACCAATGAGCAGTTCTTC
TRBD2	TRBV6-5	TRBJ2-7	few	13	CASRAGWGGEQYF	TGTGCCAGCAGGGCGGGATGGGGGGGCGAGCAGTACTTC
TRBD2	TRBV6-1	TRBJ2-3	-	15	CASSEASGATDTQYF	TGTGCCAGCAGTGAAGCTAGCGGGGCCACAGATACGCAGTATTTT
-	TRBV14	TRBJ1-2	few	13	CASSPSGRHGYTF	TGTGCCAGCAGCCCCTCGGGGAGACATGGCTACACCTTC
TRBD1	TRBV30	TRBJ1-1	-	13	CAWSGQGNTEAFF	TGTGCCTGGAGTGGACAGGGGAACACTGAAGCTTTCTTT
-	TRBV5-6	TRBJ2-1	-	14	CASSLAPGDNEQFF	TGTGCCAGCAGCTTGGCCCCAGGGGACAATGAGCAGTTCTTC
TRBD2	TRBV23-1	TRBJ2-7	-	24	CASSHRSDGGPLSSGHWTLNEQYF	TGCGCCAGCAGTCACCGTTCGGACGGAGGACCCCTTTCTAGCGGGCATTGGACCCTAAACGAGCAGTACTTC
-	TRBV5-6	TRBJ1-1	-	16	CASSLWGKGGNTEAFF	TGTGCCAGCAGCTTGTGGGGGAAAGGGGGGAACACTGAAGCTTTCTTT
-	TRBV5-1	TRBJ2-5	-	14	CASSLVVGGETQYF	TGCGCCAGCAGCTTGGTCGTGGGGGGAGAGACCCAGTACTTC